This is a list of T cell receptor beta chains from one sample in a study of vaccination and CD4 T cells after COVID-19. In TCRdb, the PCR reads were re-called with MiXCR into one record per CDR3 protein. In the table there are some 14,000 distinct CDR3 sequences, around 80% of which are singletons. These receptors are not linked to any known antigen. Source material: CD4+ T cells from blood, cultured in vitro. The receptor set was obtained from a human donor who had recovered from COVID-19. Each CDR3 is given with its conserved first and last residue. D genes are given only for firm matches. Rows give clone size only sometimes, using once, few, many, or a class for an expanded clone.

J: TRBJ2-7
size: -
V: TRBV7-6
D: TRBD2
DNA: TGTGCCAGCAGCCGGGGGGTCGGCGAGCAGTACTTC
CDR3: CASSRGVGEQYF

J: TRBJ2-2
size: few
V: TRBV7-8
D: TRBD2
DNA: TGTGCCAGCAGCTCGGGCGCGGCGGGAGGACCCCGGCGGCTGTTTTTT
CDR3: CASSSGAAGGPRRLFF

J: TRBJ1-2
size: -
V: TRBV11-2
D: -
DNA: TGTGCCAGCAGCTTAGGGGTAGCCCATGATGGCTACACCTTC
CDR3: CASSLGVAHDGYTF

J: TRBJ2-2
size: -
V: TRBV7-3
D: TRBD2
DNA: TGTGCCAGCAGCTCCCCCGGGACTAGCATTATAGGGGAGCTGTTTTTT
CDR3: CASSSPGTSIIGELFF

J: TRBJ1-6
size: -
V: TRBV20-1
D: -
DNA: TGCAGTGCTAGTGGCGTGAATAATTCACCCCTCCACTTT
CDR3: CSASGVNNSPLHF

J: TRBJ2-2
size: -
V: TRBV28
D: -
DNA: TGTGCCAGCAGTTTGCCGACCCAGGGGTCCGGGGAGCTGTTTTTT
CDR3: CASSLPTQGSGELFF

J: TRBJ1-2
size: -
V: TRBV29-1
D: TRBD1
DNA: TGCAGCGCCGGAGATACGACAGGGGGTGGCTATGGCTACACCTTC
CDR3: CSAGDTTGGGYGYTF

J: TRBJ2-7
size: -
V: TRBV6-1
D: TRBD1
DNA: TGTGCCAGCTCGCCTCCAGGACAGGCCTCCTACGAGCAGTACTTC
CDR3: CASSPPGQASYEQYF

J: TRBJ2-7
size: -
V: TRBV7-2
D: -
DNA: TGTGCCAGCAGCTACGGAGAGGTTGTGACCTACGAGCAGTACTTC
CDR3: CASSYGEVVTYEQYF

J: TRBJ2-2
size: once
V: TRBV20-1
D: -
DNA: TGCAGGGGGGGGGACAGGCCGAACACCGGGGAGCTGTTTTTT
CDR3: CRGGDRPNTGELFF

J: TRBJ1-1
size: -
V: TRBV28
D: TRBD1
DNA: TGTGCCAGCAGTATAGACAGGGGAACTGAAGCTTTCTTT
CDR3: CASSIDRGTEAFF

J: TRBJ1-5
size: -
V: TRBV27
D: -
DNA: TGTGCCAGCAGACCGGGGGGATCTAGCAATCAGCCCCAGCATTTT
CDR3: CASRPGGSSNQPQHF

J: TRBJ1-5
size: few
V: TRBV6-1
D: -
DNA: TGTGCCAGCAGCAGCAGGGGAAATAGCAATCAGCCCCAGCATTTT
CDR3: CASSSRGNSNQPQHF

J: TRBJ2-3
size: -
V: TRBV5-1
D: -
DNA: TGCGCCAGCAGCTTAGTAGCTGCCCGTTTAGATACGCAGTATTTT
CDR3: CASSLVAARLDTQYF

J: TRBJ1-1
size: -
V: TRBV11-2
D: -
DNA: TGTGCCAGCAGCCGGACAGAACTTAACACTGAAGCTTTCTTT
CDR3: CASSRTELNTEAFF

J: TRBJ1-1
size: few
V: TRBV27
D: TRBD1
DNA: TGTGCCAGCAGTTTTGGAGACAGGGTGAACACTGAAGCTTTCTTT
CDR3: CASSFGDRVNTEAFF

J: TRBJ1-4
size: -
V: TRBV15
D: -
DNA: TGTGCCACCAGCGGACCAAATGAAAAACTGTTTTTT
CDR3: CATSGPNEKLFF

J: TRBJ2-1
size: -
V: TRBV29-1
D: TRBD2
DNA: TGCAGCGTTGAACCCAGCGGGAGGTTCTACGACTACAATGAGCAGTTCTTC
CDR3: CSVEPSGRFYDYNEQFF

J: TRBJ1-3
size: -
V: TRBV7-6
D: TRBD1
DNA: TGTGCCAGCAGCTTTCAGGGGGCAGGGGGAAACACCATATATTTT
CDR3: CASSFQGAGGNTIYF

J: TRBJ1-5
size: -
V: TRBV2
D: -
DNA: TGTGCCACCTCGGACCCTTATCAGCCCCAGCATTTT
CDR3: CATSDPYQPQHF

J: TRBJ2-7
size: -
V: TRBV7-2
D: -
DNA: TGTGCCAGCCGTCAATTCTCCTACGAGCAGTACTTC
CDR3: CASRQFSYEQYF

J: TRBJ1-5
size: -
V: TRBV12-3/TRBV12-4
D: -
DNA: TGTGCCAGCCAACAGGGAGATAGCAATCAGCCCCAGCATTTT
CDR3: CASQQGDSNQPQHF

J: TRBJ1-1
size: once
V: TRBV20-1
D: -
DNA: TGCAGTGCTAGTAAGGGCGGCACTGAAGCTTTCTTT
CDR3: CSASKGGTEAFF

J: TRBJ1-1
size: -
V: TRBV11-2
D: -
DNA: TGTGCCAGCAGTTCGCGAGGAGGTGGGGCTTTCTTT
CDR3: CASSSRGGGAFF

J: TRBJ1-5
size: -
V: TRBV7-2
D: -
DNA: TGTGCCAGCAGCTTACGGGGGGGAGGTGGCAATCAGCCCCAGCATTTT
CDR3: CASSLRGGGGNQPQHF